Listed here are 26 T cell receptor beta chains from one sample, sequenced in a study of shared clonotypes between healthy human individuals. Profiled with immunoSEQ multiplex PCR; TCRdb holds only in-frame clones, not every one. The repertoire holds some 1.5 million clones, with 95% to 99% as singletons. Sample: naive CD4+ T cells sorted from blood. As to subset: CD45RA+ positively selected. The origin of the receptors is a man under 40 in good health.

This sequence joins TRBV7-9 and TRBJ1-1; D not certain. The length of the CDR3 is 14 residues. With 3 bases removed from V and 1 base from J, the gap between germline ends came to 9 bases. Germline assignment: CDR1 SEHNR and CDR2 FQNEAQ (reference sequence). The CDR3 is CASSLLQRNTEAFF. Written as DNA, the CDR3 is TGTGCCAGCAGCTTGTTGCAGAGGAACACTGAAGCTTTCTTT.

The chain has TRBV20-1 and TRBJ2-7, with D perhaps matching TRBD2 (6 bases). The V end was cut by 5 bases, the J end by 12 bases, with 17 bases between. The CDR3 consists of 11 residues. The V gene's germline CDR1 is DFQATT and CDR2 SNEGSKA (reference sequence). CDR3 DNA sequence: TGCAGTGCTTCCCCCGGGGAGGACGGGTACTTC. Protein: CSASPGEDGYF.

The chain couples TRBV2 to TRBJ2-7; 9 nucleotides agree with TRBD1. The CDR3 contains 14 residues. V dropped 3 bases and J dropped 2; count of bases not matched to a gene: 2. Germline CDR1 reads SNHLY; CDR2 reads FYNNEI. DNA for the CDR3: TGTGCCAGCAGTGAGGGACAGGGAACCTACGAGCAGTACTTC. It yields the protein CASSEGQGTYEQYF. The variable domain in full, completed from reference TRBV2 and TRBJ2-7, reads EPEVTQTPSHQVTQMGQEVILRCVPISNHLYFYWYRQILGQKVEFLVSFYNNEISEKSEIFDDQFSVERPDGSNFTLKIRSTKLEDSAMYFCASSEGQGTYEQYFGPGTRLTVT.

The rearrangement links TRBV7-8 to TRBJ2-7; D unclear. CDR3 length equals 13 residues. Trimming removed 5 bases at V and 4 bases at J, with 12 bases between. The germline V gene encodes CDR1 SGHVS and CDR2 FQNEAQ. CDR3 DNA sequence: TGTGCCAGCAGCATAGTGTCTAGTTACGAGCAGTACTTC. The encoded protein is CASSIVSSYEQYF. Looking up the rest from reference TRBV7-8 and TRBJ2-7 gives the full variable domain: GAGVSQSPRYKVAKRGQDVALRCDPISGHVSLFWYQQALGQGPEFLTYFQNEAQLDKSGLPSDRFFAERPEGSVSTLKIQRTQQEDSAVYLCASSIVSSYEQYFGPGTRLTVT.

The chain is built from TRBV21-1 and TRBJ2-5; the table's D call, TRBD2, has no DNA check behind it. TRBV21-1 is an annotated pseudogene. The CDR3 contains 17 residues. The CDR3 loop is CASSVKTSGRRQETQYF. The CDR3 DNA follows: TGTGCCAGCAGCGTAAAGACTAGCGGGAGAAGGCAAGAGACCCAGTACTTC.

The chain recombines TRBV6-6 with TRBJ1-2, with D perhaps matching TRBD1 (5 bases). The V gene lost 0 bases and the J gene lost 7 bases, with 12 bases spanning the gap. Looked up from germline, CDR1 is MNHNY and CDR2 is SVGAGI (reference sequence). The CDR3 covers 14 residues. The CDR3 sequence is CASSYSQAGFGYTF. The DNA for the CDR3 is TGTGCCAGCAGTTACTCTCAGGCAGGGTTTGGCTACACCTTC.

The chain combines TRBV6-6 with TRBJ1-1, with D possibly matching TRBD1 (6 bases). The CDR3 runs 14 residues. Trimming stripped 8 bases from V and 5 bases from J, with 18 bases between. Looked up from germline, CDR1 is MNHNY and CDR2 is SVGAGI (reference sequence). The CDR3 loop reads CASLGGGRETEAFF. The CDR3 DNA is TGTGCCAGCCTGGGCGGGGGGCGAGAAACTGAAGCTTTCTTT.

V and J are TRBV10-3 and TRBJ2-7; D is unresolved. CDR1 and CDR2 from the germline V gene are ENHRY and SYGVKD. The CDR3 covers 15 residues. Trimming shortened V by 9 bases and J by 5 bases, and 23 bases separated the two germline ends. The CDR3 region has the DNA TGTGCCATACCGGCCCCTGGGTGGCGTATCCACGAGCAGTACTTC. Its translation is CAIPAPGWRIHEQYF.

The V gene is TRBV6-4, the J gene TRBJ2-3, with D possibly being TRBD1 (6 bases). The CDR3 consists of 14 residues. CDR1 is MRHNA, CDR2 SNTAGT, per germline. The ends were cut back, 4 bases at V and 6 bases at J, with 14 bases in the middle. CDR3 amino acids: CASSVNNRADTQYF. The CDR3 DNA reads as TGTGCCAGCAGTGTCAATAACAGGGCGGATACGCAGTATTTT.

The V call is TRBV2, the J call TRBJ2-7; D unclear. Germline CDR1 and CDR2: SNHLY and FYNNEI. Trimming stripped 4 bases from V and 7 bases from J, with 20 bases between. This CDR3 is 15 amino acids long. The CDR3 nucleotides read TGTGCCAGCAGTGGCCCGGACGGATCCCCCCTGGAGCAGTACTTC. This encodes CASSGPDGSPLEQYF.

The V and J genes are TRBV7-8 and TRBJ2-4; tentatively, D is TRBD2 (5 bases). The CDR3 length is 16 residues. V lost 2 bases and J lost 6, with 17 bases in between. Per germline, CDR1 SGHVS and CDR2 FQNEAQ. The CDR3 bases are TGTGCCAGCAGCTTACCGGGGATTCCGAAGGGAAACATTCAGTACTTC. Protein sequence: CASSLPGIPKGNIQYF.

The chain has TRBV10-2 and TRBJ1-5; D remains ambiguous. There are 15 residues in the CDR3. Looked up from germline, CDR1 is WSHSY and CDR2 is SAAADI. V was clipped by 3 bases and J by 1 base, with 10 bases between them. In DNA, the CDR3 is TGCGCCAGCAGTGAAAAGACTGGAAGCAATCAGCCCCAGCATTTT. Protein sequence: CASSEKTGSNQPQHF.

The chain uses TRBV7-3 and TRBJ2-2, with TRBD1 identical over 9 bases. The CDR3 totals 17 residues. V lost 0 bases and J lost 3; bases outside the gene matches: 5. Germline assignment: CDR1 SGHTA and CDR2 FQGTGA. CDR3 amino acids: CASSLTRDRAHTGELFF. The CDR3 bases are TGTGCCAGCAGCTTAACGAGGGACAGGGCCCACACCGGGGAGCTGTTTTTT.

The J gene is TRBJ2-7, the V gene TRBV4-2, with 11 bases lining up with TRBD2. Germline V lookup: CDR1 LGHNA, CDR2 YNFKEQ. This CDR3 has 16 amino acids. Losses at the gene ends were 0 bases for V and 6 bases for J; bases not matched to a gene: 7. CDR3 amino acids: CASSQDPTSGGREQYF. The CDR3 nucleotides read TGTGCCAGCAGCCAAGATCCCACTAGCGGGGGCCGCGAGCAGTACTTC.

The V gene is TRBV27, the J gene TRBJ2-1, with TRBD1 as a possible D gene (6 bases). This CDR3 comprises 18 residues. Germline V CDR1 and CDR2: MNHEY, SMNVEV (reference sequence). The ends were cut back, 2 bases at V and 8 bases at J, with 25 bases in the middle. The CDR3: CASSLRRSNAWGLDEQFF. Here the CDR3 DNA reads TGTGCCAGCAGTTTACGTCGGTCGAATGCATGGGGGCTGGATGAGCAGTTCTTC.

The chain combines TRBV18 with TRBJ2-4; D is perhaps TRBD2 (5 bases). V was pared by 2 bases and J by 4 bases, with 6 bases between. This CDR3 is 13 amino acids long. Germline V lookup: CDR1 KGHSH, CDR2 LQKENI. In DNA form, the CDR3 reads TGTGCCAGCTCACCATCGGGGAAAAACATTCAGTACTTC. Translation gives CASSPSGKNIQYF.

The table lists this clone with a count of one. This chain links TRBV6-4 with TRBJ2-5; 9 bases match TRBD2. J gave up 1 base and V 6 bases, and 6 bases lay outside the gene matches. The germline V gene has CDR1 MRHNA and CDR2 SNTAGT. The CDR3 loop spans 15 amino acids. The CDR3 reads CASRLTSGLQETQYF. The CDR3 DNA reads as TGTGCCAGCAGATTAACTAGCGGGCTCCAAGAGACCCAGTACTTC.

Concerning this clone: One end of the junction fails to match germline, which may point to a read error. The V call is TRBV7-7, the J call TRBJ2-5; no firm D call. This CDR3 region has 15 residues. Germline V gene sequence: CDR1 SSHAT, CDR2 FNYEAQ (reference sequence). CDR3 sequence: CASSPDPNAQETQYF. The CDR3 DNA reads TGTGCTAGCAGCCCCGACCCGAACGCACAAGAGACCCAGTACTTC.

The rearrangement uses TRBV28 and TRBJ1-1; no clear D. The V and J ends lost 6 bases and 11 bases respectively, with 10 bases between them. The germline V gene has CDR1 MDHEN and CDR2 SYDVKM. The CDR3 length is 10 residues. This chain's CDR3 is CASRLREAFF. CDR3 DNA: TGTGCCAGCAGACTTAGGGAGGCTTTCTTT.

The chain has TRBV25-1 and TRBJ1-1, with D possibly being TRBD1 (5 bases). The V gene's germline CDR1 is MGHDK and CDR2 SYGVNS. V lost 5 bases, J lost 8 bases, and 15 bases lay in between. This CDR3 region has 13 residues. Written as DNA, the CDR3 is TGTGCCAGCAGTTTTATCGGGGGGTGGGAAGCTTTCTTT. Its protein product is CASSFIGGWEAFF. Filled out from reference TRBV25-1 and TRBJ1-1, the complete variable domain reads EADIYQTPRYLVIGTGKKITLECSQTMGHDKMYWYQQDPGMELHLIHYSYGVNSTEKGDLSSESTVSRIRTEHFPLTLESARPSHTSQYLCASSFIGGWEAFFGQGTRLTVV.

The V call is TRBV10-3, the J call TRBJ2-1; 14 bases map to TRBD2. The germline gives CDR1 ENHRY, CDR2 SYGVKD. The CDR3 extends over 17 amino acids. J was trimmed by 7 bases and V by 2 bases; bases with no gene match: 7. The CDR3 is CAISEGGTSGSGNEQFF. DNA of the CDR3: TGTGCCATCAGTGAGGGGGGGACTAGCGGGAGCGGAAATGAGCAGTTCTTC.

The CDR3 coding sequence is TGTGCCAGCAGTTCCCATGGGGGGGAGACCCAGTACTTC. It is translated as CASSSHGGETQYF. This sequence joins TRBV6-5 and TRBJ2-5; D perhaps matches TRBD2 (6 bases). CDR3 length: 13 amino acids. V dropped 4 bases and J dropped 5 bases, with 11 bases sitting between them. The germline V gene has CDR1 MNHEY and CDR2 SVGAGI.

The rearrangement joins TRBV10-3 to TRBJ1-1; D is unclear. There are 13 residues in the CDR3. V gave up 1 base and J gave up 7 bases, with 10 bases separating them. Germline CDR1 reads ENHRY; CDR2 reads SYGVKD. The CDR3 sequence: CAISEYKQSEAFF. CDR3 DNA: TGTGCCATCAGTGAGTACAAACAGAGTGAAGCTTTCTTT.

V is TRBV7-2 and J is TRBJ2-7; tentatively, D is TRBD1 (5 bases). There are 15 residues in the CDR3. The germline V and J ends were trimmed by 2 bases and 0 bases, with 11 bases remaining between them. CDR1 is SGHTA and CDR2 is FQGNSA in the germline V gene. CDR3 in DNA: TGTGCCAGCAGCTTAAGGGGTCTCCTCTCCTACGAGCAGTACTTC. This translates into CASSLRGLLSYEQYF.

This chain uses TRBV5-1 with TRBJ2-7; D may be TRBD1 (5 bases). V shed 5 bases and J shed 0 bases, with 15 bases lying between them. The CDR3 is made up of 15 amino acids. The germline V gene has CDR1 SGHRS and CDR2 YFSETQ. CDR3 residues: CASRNEPQDSYEQYF. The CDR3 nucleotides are TGCGCCAGCAGAAACGAACCACAGGACTCCTACGAGCAGTACTTC.

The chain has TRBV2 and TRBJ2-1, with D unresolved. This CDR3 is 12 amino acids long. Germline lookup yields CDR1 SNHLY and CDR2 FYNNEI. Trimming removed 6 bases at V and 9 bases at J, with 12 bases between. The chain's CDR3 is CASRLEVTEQFF. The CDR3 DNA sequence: TGTGCCAGCAGGTTAGAGGTTACTGAGCAGTTCTTC.